The sample holds one count of the clone carrying this TCR beta chain. The protocol was immunoSEQ multiplex PCR, while the TCRdb copy is restricted to in-frame clones and leaves out a portion. The sample lists some 1,600,000 clones, approximately 98% occurring once. This entry belongs to a study of shared clonotypes between healthy human individuals. Every one of the donors was a Caucasian adult that lived in Nashville, Tennessee. CD45RA+ naive and CD45RA-negative memory subsets were separated from CD4+ cells. Germline-derived CDR1 and CDR2 are MNHEY and SMNVEV (reference sequence). V lost 10 bases, J lost 14 bases, and 9 bases stayed unmatched. This CDR3 contains 10 residues.

The sequence was collected from a man aged 25-40 years in good health. Sequences were obtained from naive CD4+ T cells sorted from blood. Subset noted: CD45RA+ positively selected. This chain connects TRBV27 to TRBJ2-3, with TRBD1 identical over 7 bases. In DNA, the CDR3 is TGTGCCAACCAAAGGGGGCCCCCGTATTTT. This gives the protein CANQRGPPYF.